The 25 T cell receptor beta chains below were found in one sample sequenced in a study of breast tumors, draining lymph nodes, adjacent tissues. TCRdb re-called the multiplex PCR reads with MiXCR, one entry per CDR3 protein. This table has about 130,000 distinct CDR3 sequences, nearly 20% appearing once. Axillary draining lymph nodes of breast cancer patients supplied the node samples. Sequencing was done on a sample of axillary lymph node tissue. These TCRs come from a female donor with breast cancer. Some clones in this sample may be carry-over from other donors' samples.

This clonotype was counted many times. The CDR3 spells CASSLVQEEETQYF. As DNA, the CDR3 is TGCGCCAGCAGCTTGGTCCAAGAGGAAGAGACCCAGTACTTC. This rearrangement joins TRBV5-1 to TRBJ2-5; D call uncertain. Per the germline V gene, CDR1 is SGHRS and CDR2 is YFSETQ. The CDR3 runs 14 residues. Between the trimmed V and J ends, which lost 0 bases and 3 bases, there was a span of 9 bases. The variable domain in full, with the rest retrieved from reference TRBV5-1 and TRBJ2-5, is KAGVTQTPRYLIKTRGQQVTLSCSPISGHRSVSWYQQTPGQGLQFLFEYFSETQRNKGNFPGRFSGRQFSNSRSEMNVSTLELGDSALYLCASSLVQEEETQYFGPGTRLLVL.

This clonotype was counted ten times or more. The gene calls are TRBV9 and TRBJ1-2, with TRBD1 matching over 9 bases. The CDR3 loop spans 17 amino acids. V was pared by 0 bases and J by 5 bases, with 11 bases of the junction left unmatched. The germline V gene has CDR1 SGDLS and CDR2 YYNGEE. The CDR3 protein is CASSVVPGQGSDYGYTF. The CDR3 DNA follows: TGTGCCAGCAGCGTAGTTCCCGGACAGGGGAGTGATTATGGCTACACCTTC. The variable domain in full, with the rest retrieved from reference TRBV9 and TRBJ1-2, is DSGVTQTPKHLITATGQRVTLRCSPRSGDLSVYWYQQSLDQGLQFLIQYYNGEERAKGNILERFSAQQFPDLHSELNLSSLELGDSALYFCASSVVPGQGSDYGYTFGSGTRLTVV.

This clonotype has ten or more counts. This sequence joins TRBV7-9 and TRBJ2-2; D uncertain. CDR1 and CDR2 from the germline V gene are SEHNR and FQNEAQ (reference sequence). V was trimmed by 5 bases and J by 5 bases, leaving 9 bases between them. The CDR3 spans 13 residues. The CDR3 coding sequence is TGTGCCAGCAGCCTCCCCGGGACCGGGGAGCTGTTTTTT. As protein: CASSLPGTGELFF.

In this sample, this clonotype turned up a few times. A much larger clone differs by one base, so this may be a read error. The chain has TRBV7-2 and TRBJ1-4, with D perhaps matching TRBD1 (6 bases). Looked up from germline, CDR1 is SGHTA and CDR2 is FQGNSA. The CDR3 runs to 13 residues. V lost 8 bases and J lost 10, with 17 bases in between. The CDR3 nucleotides are TGTGCCAGCGCAGTTGCGGGAGGGGGAAAACTGTTTTTT. Protein sequence: CASAVAGGGKLFF. The full variable domain, in which reference TRBV7-2 and TRBJ1-4 provide the parts outside the CDR3, is GAGVSQSPSNKVTEKGKDVELRCDPISGHTALYWYRQSLGQGLEFLIYFQGNSAPDKSGLPSDRFSAERTGGSVSTLTIQRTQQEDSAVYLCASAVAGGGKLFFGSGTQLSVL.

This clonotype has a count of ten or more. The chain links TRBV7-2 to TRBJ2-3; D not certain. Germline V CDR1 and CDR2: SGHTA, FQGNSA. Trimming pared 2 bases from V and 2 bases from J, leaving 8 bases between. The CDR3 is made up of 14 amino acids. CDR3 sequence: CASSLPLLTDTQYF. In DNA, the CDR3 is TGTGCCAGCAGCTTACCCCTTCTCACAGATACGCAGTATTTT.

This clonotype was seen many times. The chain is built from TRBV29-1 and TRBJ1-2; D unclear. The germline V gene encodes CDR1 SQVTM and CDR2 ANQGSEA. This CDR3 contains 12 residues. The CDR3 DNA reads TGCACCACGAAGGACGGGAACTATGGCTACACCTTC. Translated: CTTKDGNYGYTF.

This clonotype qualifies as medium-sized. The CDR3: CSPTSGEINEQFF. Written as DNA, the CDR3 is TGCAGCCCAACTAGCGGAGAAATCAATGAGCAGTTCTTC. The J gene is TRBJ2-1, the V gene TRBV20-1; TRBD2 matches at 8 bases. Germline V gene data show CDR1 as DFQATT and CDR2 as SNEGSKA (reference sequence). This CDR3 has 13 amino acids.

This clonotype was counted at least ten times. The chain is built from TRBV4-2 and TRBJ2-5, with 7 bases that match TRBD2. The ends lost 0 bases at V and 2 bases at J; junction bases unmatched: 6. Germline V lookup: CDR1 LGHNA, CDR2 YNFKEQ. The CDR3 consists of 16 residues. The CDR3 here is CASSQDAAGDQETQYF. The CDR3 DNA reads TGTGCCAGCAGCCAAGATGCGGCGGGAGATCAAGAGACCCAGTACTTC.

In its sample, this clonotype was seen a few times. No conserved phenylalanine or tryptophan ends this CDR3, so it is likely a read error. It is unclear where the CDR3 begins or ends on the DNA, so no DNA is shown, and the CDR3 is as TCRdb lists it. CDR3 protein: CASSLEFL. The rearrangement uses TRBV7-2 and TRBJ1-2. Germline loops: CDR1 SGHTA, CDR2 FQGNSA. Counting both end residues, the CDR3 totals 8 amino acids.

This clonotype was seen many times. This sequence joins TRBV7-2 and TRBJ2-5; D is ambiguous. The CDR3 is 15 residues long. The V and J ends lost 2 bases and 4 bases respectively, with 14 bases between them. The germline CDR1 and CDR2 sequences are SGHTA and FQGNSA. Here the CDR3 DNA reads TGTGCCAGCAGCTTACTACCCACCCGGCGAGAGACCCAGTACTTC. This codes for CASSLLPTRRETQYF.

This clonotype was counted at least ten times. The chain recombines TRBV19 with TRBJ1-2; D gene uncertain. Germline CDR1 LNHDA, CDR2 SQIVND (reference sequence). The CDR3 totals 12 residues. With 2 bases removed from V and 8 bases from J, the gap between germline ends came to 9 bases. The CDR3, as DNA: TGTGCCAGTAGTATAAGCAGCAGGGGCTACACCTTC. Encoded protein: CASSISSRGYTF.

Regarding this clonotype: It may be a read error: a sequence one base away is much more abundant. The chain links TRBV5-6 to TRBJ2-5; D not certain. The CDR3 runs to 12 residues. Germline-derived CDR1 and CDR2 are SGHDT and YYEEEE. The CDR3, as DNA: TGTGCCAGCGGCTTTTTTCAAGAGACCCAGTACTTC. The encoded protein is CASGFFQETQYF.

This clonotype turned up a few times. The chain couples TRBV30 to TRBJ2-2, with 7 bases fitting TRBD2. The ends lost 3 bases at V and 4 bases at J; junction bases unmatched: 14. CDR1 is GTSNPN and CDR2 is SVGIG in the germline V gene (reference sequence). The CDR3 contains 17 residues. DNA for the CDR3: TGTGCCTGGAGCCGTACGGCCCTGGGACTATCCACCGGGGAGCTGTTTTTT. This codes for CAWSRTALGLSTGELFF.

This clonotype was seen ten or more times. This chain joins TRBV11-3 and TRBJ2-7; 11 nucleotides match TRBD2. Germline-derived CDR1 and CDR2 are SGHNT and YENEEA. CDR3 size: 17 residues. V shed 2 bases, J shed 4 bases, and the junction held 10 bases outside the gene matches. The CDR3: CASSLHLRLAGNYEQYF. Here the CDR3 DNA reads TGTGCCAGCAGCTTACACCTCAGACTAGCGGGGAATTACGAGCAGTACTTC.

This clonotype came up a few times. A junction end diverges from the germline sequence, so it may reflect a read error. The CDR3 sequence: CASSSSSGRPYNEQLF. DNA of the CDR3: TGTGCCAGCAGCTCATCTAGCGGGAGGCCATACAATGAGCAGCTCTTC. V gene TRBV6-5 combines with J gene TRBJ2-1; TRBD2 matches at 11 bases. The V gene's germline CDR1 is MNHEY and CDR2 SVGAGI. The CDR3 loop spans 16 amino acids.

This clonotype was found many times. The chain is built from TRBV20-1 and TRBJ2-1, with D possibly matching TRBD2 (6 bases). Trimming pared 0 bases from V and 7 bases from J, leaving 19 bases between. The CDR3 covers 16 residues. In germline, CDR1 is DFQATT, CDR2 SNEGSKA (reference sequence). The DNA of the CDR3 is TGCAGTGCTAGAGATCAGAGGACTACCAACCAGAATGAGCAGTTCTTC. Translation gives CSARDQRTTNQNEQFF.

Notes on this clonotype: This CDR3 fails to terminate in the conserved phenylalanine or tryptophan, so it likely reflects a read error. The V call is TRBV18, the J call TRBJ2-5; D remains unclear. From germline, CDR1 is KGHSH and CDR2 LQKENI. This CDR3 spans 14 amino acids. The V end was cut by 0 bases, the J end by 2 bases, with 7 bases between. Written as DNA, the CDR3 is TGTGCCAGCTCACCACCGTCAGAACAAGAGACCCAGTACTCC. Its translation: CASSPPSEQETQYS.

This clonotype was seen repeatedly, ten times or more. This sequence joins TRBV11-1 and TRBJ2-5; D unclear. CDR1 is SGHAT, CDR2 FQDESV, per germline (reference sequence). The V end lost 5 bases, the J end lost 5 bases, and 12 bases lay between the germline ends. The CDR3 extends over 13 amino acids. CDR3 in DNA: TGTGCCAGCAGCACCTCGGACGGGGAGACCCAGTACTTC. Its protein is CASSTSDGETQYF.

This clonotype was picked up many times. The genes are TRBV20-1 and TRBJ2-7, with a possible D match to TRBD2 (6 bases). Deletions cut 5 bases from V and 2 bases from J, with 10 bases between. The CDR3 covers 12 residues. The germline V gene encodes CDR1 DFQATT and CDR2 SNEGSKA (reference sequence). The CDR3 here is CSASSDTYEQYF. In nucleotides, the CDR3 is TGCAGTGCTTCTAGCGATACCTACGAGCAGTACTTC.

This clonotype has a count of ten or more. The V and J genes are TRBV10-3 and TRBJ2-3; 8 nucleotides agree with TRBD1. From germline, CDR1 is ENHRY and CDR2 SYGVKD. The CDR3 spans 18 residues. The ends lost 3 bases at V and 5 bases at J; junction bases unmatched: 16. The CDR3 bases are TGTGCCATCAGTGAAGGGGGCGCCTATGGGACAGGAGGAGATACGCAGTATTTT. It is translated as CAISEGGAYGTGGDTQYF.

This clonotype was observed at least ten times. The rearrangement joins TRBV20-1 to TRBJ2-5; unclear D gene. Germline loops: CDR1 DFQATT, CDR2 SNEGSKA (reference sequence). This CDR3 comprises 14 residues. The CDR3 here is CRVRAANRQETQYF. CDR3 nucleotide sequence: TGCAGGGTTCGGGCGGCCAATAGACAAGAGACCCAGTACTTC.

This clonotype showed up many times. The genes are TRBV4-1 and TRBJ1-6; D remains ambiguous. CDR3 length: 13 residues. The germline V and J ends were trimmed by 1 base and 10 bases, with 8 bases remaining between them. The germline V gene has CDR1 MGHRA and CDR2 YSYEKL. The DNA of the CDR3 is TGCGCCAGCAGCCAAGTTGATGTCTCACCCCTCCACTTT. As protein: CASSQVDVSPLHF.

This clonotype was observed at least ten times. The chain links TRBV5-8 to TRBJ2-1; D is perhaps TRBD1 (6 bases). Between the trimmed V and J ends, which lost 6 bases and 5 bases, there was a span of 18 bases. The CDR3 covers 15 residues. Germline V CDR1 and CDR2: SGHTS, YDEGEE. The CDR3: CASTHYRTANNEQFF. CDR3 bases: TGTGCCAGCACCCACTACAGGACAGCTAACAATGAGCAGTTCTTC.

This clonotype was found a few times. This sequence may be a read error, since a much larger clone differs from it by one base. The genes are TRBV27 and TRBJ1-6; 9 bases match TRBD1. Germline assignment: CDR1 MNHEY and CDR2 SMNVEV (reference sequence). CDR3 length equals 15 residues. With V trimmed by 5 bases and J by 10 bases, 9 bases remained unmatched. The CDR3 is CASSPGQGMASPLHF. The CDR3 DNA follows: TGTGCCAGCAGTCCTGGACAGGGGATGGCGTCACCCCTCCACTTT.

This clonotype was counted ten times or more. The genes are TRBV2 and TRBJ2-3; no reliable D call. The length of the CDR3 is 12 residues. V lost 6 bases, J lost 1 base, and 5 bases lay in between. Germline V lookup: CDR1 SNHLY, CDR2 FYNNEI. CDR3 coding DNA: TGTGCCAGCAGGGAGCGCACAGATACGCAGTATTTT. Amino acids: CASRERTDTQYF.